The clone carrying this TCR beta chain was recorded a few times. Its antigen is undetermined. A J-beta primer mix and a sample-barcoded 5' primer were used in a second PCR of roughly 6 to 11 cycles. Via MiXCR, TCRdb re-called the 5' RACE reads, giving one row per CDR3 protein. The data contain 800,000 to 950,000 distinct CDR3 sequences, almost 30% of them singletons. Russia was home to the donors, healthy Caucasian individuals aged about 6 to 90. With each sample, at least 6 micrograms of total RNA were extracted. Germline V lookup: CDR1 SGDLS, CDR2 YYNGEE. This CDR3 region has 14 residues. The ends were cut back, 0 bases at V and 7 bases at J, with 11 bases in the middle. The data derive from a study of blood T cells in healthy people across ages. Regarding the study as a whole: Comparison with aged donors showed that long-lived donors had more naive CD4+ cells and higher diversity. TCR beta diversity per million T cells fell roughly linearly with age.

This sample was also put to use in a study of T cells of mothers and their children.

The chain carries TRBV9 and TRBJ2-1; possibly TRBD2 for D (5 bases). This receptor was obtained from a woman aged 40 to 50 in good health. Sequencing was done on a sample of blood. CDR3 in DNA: TGTGCCAGCAGCGTAGGCTCCCCGGGGAATGAGCAGTTCTTC. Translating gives CASSVGSPGNEQFF.